This TCR beta chain emerged from a study of long-term antiretroviral therapy in people with HIV. Assay version v3.0 of immunoSEQ was used, and it was run at survey level. Some clones are missing from TCRdb's copy, which holds only in-frame ones; the method was immunoSEQ multiplex PCR. The repertoire holds fewer than 20,000 clones, with approximately 82% as singletons. Germline V gene lookup returns CDR1 LGHNA and CDR2 YSLEER. The V segment lost 0 bases and the J segment 5 bases; nucleotides outside the gene matches: 0. The CDR3 is 13 residues long. This TCR was sampled from a man in his fifties or sixties with HIV. The chain joins TRBV4-3 to TRBJ2-7, with 8 bases lining up with TRBD1. The specimen comprised unsorted PBMCs, sampled 0.3 years before starting antiretroviral therapy. Written as DNA, the CDR3 is TGCGCCAGCAGCCAAGACAGGGGGCACGAGCAGTACTTC. It specifies CASSQDRGHEQYF.